Included here is one T cell receptor beta chain sequence, with context. Its antigen is as yet unknown. TCRdb's table, derived via immunoSEQ multiplex PCR, lists solely in-frame clones and lacks some. Counted here are about 150,000 clones, approximately 91% occurring once; the ten biggest clones make up about 4%. The sample belongs to a study of T cell responses to AZD1222 COVID-19 vaccine. Study-wide results and limits: The repertoires were collected only after the peak T cell response.

Germline V gene data show CDR1 as KGHSH and CDR2 as LQKENI. This CDR3 is built from 16 residues. Germline trimming cut 3 bases from V and 1 base from J; bases unmatched to any gene: 6. The chain recombines TRBV18 with TRBJ1-5, with 7 bases fitting TRBD1. The TCR originated in an adult who received the AZD1222 COVID-19 vaccine. The sample was peripheral blood, taken 28 days after the second AZD1222 dose. The CDR3 region is CASSPAGGRSNQPQHF. DNA of the CDR3: TGTGCCAGCTCACCGGCAGGGGGGCGAAGCAATCAGCCCCAGCATTTT.